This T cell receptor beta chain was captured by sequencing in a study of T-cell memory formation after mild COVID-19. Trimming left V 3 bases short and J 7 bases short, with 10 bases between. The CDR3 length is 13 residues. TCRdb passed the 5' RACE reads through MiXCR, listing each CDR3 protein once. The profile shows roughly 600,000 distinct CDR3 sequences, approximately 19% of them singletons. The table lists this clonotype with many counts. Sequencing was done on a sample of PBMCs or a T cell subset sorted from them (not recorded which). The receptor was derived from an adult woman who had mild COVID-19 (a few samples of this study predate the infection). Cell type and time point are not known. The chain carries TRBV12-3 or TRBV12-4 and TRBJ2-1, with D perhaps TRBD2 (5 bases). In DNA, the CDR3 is TGTGCCAGCAGTTTGAACCGAGGGAATGAGCAGTTCTTC. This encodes CASSLNRGNEQFF.